This T cell receptor (beta chain) was sequenced for a study of T cells in Graves' hyperthyroidism and ophthalmopathy (dated by TCRdb to the late 2010s). Broadly, across the study: Peripheral blood samples were taken at initial diagnosis, before any treatment was given. A discovery cohort of about 96 patients, about 40 with Graves' ophthalmopathy and over 55 with stable Graves' hyperthyroidism, was used to find distinguishing TCR V-J signatures. Whether ophthalmopathy could be predicted prospectively was tested in an independent validation cohort made up of 18 to 20 hyperthyroidism patients plus 17 patients who later progressed to ophthalmopathy. The 90 or so discovery patients were randomly split 7:3 into training and test sets. Thyroid tissue and blood T-cell repertoires from over 5 Graves' hyperthyroidism patients were also compared in the study. After sampling, hyperthyroidism patients received methimazole starting at 30 mg daily, and ophthalmopathy patients received high-dose intravenous methylprednisolone. According to the paper, TCR Vbeta CDR3 sequencing was carried out on 135 peripheral blood samples, which came from 40 to 45 ophthalmopathy, 80 or so hyperthyroidism and approximately 17 progressor patients. Broader findings and caveats from the paper: Most expanded thyroid clonotypes (frequency above 0.001) were also found in blood, which suggests that blood repertoires may mirror thyroid immune responses. Sample size was not statistically predetermined, and investigators were not blinded to group allocation. During validation, the model predicted progression to ophthalmopathy a median of about 5.9 months ahead of onset, with roughly 65% sensitivity and roughly 75% specificity. In cross-validation, a model built on a 13 V-J signature told ophthalmopathy apart from stable hyperthyroidism with 85% to 90% sensitivity and roughly 82% specificity, and in testing the same model reached 80%/75%.

The TCR beta CDR3 regions were amplified from the RNA transcripts. The first round of RT-PCR for the TCR CDR3 was performed with the HTBI primer set and the Qiagen OneStep RT-PCR kit. A second multiplex PCR round built the libraries, followed by size selection and purification. Paired-end sequencing of the libraries was performed with 100 bp reads on an Illumina HiSeq2000. For the original study's pipeline: SOAPnuke was used to process the raw data, removing reads that contained adapters or uncalled bases, had a mean Phred below 15, or lacked an exact match to the constant primer or identifier. High-quality paired reads were merged with COPE v1.2.5, and unique nucleotide sequences were defined as clonotypes. MiTCR v1.1 was used to align the clonotypes against IMGT TRBV, TRBD and TRBJ reference segments. The analysis included only V-J combinations with a frequency above 0.0001, which together covered 98% to 99.2% of the repertoires. The TCS score was defined as the ratio of F50 (clonal expansion) to E x V (chaos), calculated using BLOSUM62-based TCRdist between CDR3 peptides within each V-J. Welch's t-statistics and random forest reduced some 510 V-J features to some 14, which were used in a naive Bayes classifier (R e1071). TCRdb took the public reads, trimmed them with fastp at Q25, ran MiXCR for clone calling and kept in-frame beta chains. Each CDR3 protein appears once, grouped with its most common genes and DNA. The V and J calls and clone size come from TCRdb's table, not from the authors' own analysis. Here the sample has roughly 360,000 distinct CDR3 sequences; roughly 14% occur a single time. Around 21% of the sample belongs to the ten largest clones.

Points on this clonotype: Its antigen is still unknown. Here the CDR3 omits its conserved ending phenylalanine or tryptophan, so a read error is the likely source.

Trimming takes 5 bases from V and 0 bases from J, and the germline ends sit 13 bases apart. Based on the germline V gene (reference sequence), the CDR1 and CDR2 sequences are SEHNR and FQNEAQ. Inclusive of both ends, the CDR3 amounts to 15 amino acids. The sequence is cut down to CDR3 DNA, 45 bases in frame from base 1. The hyperthyroidism patients were between 18 and 65 years old and newly diagnosed, with a disease duration of less than 2 months. The study excluded patients with uncontrolled infections, other autoimmune diseases, pregnancy or lactation. Diagnoses relied on clinical symptoms, serum thyroxine and TRAb, thyroid ultrasound and orbital computed tomography. Blood from progressor patients was drawn when they were first diagnosed with hyperthyroidism, before any ophthalmopathy symptoms appeared. PBMCs were separated from around 9.1 ml of fresh peripheral blood using Ficoll-Paque density gradient centrifugation. Progressor patients were initially diagnosed with Graves' hyperthyroidism and developed ophthalmopathy during follow-up. Total RNA was extracted using Trizol reagent, and RNA quality was assessed on an Agilent 2100 Bioanalyzer.

The sequence derives from a man aged 25-45 years with Graves' hyperthyroidism that later progressed to Graves' ophthalmopathy. The rearranged segments are TRBV7-9 and TRBJ1-1, and possibly TRBD1, on 5 matching bases. Sequencing was carried out using blood. Here is the DNA: TGTGCCAGCAGCCCGAAGAGGGGTTTGAACACTGAAGCTTTCCTT. Its protein product is CASSPKRGLNTEAFL.